This T cell receptor (beta chain) originates from a study of T cell responses to AZD1222 COVID-19 vaccine. The overall study: Pooled samples include second doses given at about 4 or 12 weeks. Overall study findings and caveats: Scientists sampled the repertoires only once the peak T cell response had passed. Spike-wide coverage was observed for vaccine-associated CD4 TCRs, with dominant responses at 160-218 and 743-854. Baseline seropositivity characterized only a handful of AZD1222 recipients.

Libraries were prepared by immunoSEQ multiplex PCR; TCRdb keeps only in-frame clonotypes and omits some of them. The sample includes about 150,000 clones, about 87% of them seen just once. A note on this clone: The target antigen is unknown.

J lost 9 bases, V lost 6 bases, and 11 bases had no gene match. Looked up from germline, CDR1 is LGHNT and CDR2 is FRNRAP. This CDR3 comprises 14 residues. This material consisted of peripheral blood, taken on day 0 of AZD1222 vaccination. The receptor was derived from an adult in good health. The chain recombines TRBV12-5 with TRBJ2-1; TRBD2 matches 7 bases. DNA for the CDR3: TGTGCTAGTGGGGGGGAAGGACTAGTTTTTGAGCAGTTCTTC. This sequence encodes CASGGEGLVFEQFF.